This is a list of T cell receptor beta chains from one sample in a study of cytomegalovirus exposure and HLA in healthy donors. Sequencing was performed with immunoSEQ multiplex PCR; in TCRdb, only in-frame clones are kept and a portion is missing. This table has over 35,000 clones, 68% appearing once. Input material: PBMCs. These receptor sequences come from a man aged 40-49 years in good health and CMV-seronegative. The CDR3 runs from the conserved cysteine through the conserved F or W. A D gene is named only where the DNA matches it firmly. Clone size is stated in some rows and not others, as once, few, many or a class when expanded.

NA	14	TRBJ2-5	TRBV6-5	NA	CASSYSGRQETQYF	TGTGCCAGCAGTTACTCGGGCAGACAAGAGACCCAGTACTTC
NA	15	TRBJ1-1	TRBV5-1	NA	CASSLATSREKEAFF	TGCGCCAGCAGCTTGGCCACCTCTCGAGAAAAAGAAGCTTTCTTT
few	15	TRBJ2-2	TRBV2	NA	CASSGAGPNTGELFF	TGTGCCAGCAGTGGTGCAGGGCCAAACACCGGGGAGCTGTTTTTT
NA	13	TRBJ2-5	TRBV9	NA	CASSIQYQETQYF	TGTGCCAGCAGCATACAGTACCAAGAGACCCAGTACTTC
NA	16	TRBJ2-5	TRBV7-8	NA	CASSLAGASRWETQYF	TGTGCCAGCAGCTTAGCTGGTGCCTCTCGGTGGGAGACCCAGTACTTC
NA	13	TRBJ1-2	TRBV30	TRBD1	CAWSVQGAGGYTF	TGTGCCTGGAGTGTACAGGGGGCGGGTGGCTACACCTTC
few	15	TRBJ2-2	TRBV25-1	TRBD1	CASTPGQRNTGELFF	TGTGCCAGCACCCCGGGACAGCGGAACACCGGGGAGCTGTTTTTT
few	14	TRBJ2-3	TRBV6-1	TRBD1	CASSGDRVSDTQYF	TGTGCCAGCAGTGGGGACAGGGTTTCAGATACGCAGTATTTT
NA	14	TRBJ2-7	TRBV5-1	NA	CASSLDLGGYEQYF	TGCGCCAGCAGCTTGGATCTGGGGGGATACGAGCAGTACTTC
NA	15	TRBJ2-5	TRBV15	NA	CATSNPQGIEETQYF	TGTGCCACCAGCAATCCACAGGGAATTGAAGAGACCCAGTACTTC
NA	15	TRBJ2-7	TRBV6-5	TRBD1	CASRYTGTGGYEQYF	TGTGCCAGCAGATATACCGGGACAGGGGGCTACGAGCAGTACTTC
few	11	TRBJ1-2	TRBV27	TRBD1	CASGTGRGYTF	TGTGCCAGCGGGACAGGGAGAGGCTACACCTTC
NA	16	TRBJ2-7	TRBV5-4	TRBD2	CASSPITGTSGDEQYF	TGTGCCAGCAGCCCCATCACCGGGACTAGCGGGGATGAGCAGTACTTC
NA	16	TRBJ1-1	TRBV5-1	TRBD1	CASSLSGQGRNTEAFF	TGCGCCAGCAGCTTGTCGGGACAGGGGCGGAACACTGAAGCTTTCTTT
few	14	TRBJ1-2	TRBV2	NA	CASSEGSPGYGYTF	TGTGCCAGCAGTGAAGGATCGCCGGGCTATGGCTACACCTTC
NA	19	TRBJ1-5	TRBV19	TRBD1	CASNPKGRDRPYSNQPQHF	TGTGCCAGTAACCCGAAGGGAAGGGACAGACCTTATAGCAATCAGCCCCAGCATTTT
few	13	TRBJ1-1	TRBV19	NA	CASSITGNTEAFF	TGTGCCAGTAGTATAACTGGGAACACTGAAGCTTTCTTT
NA	15	TRBJ1-4	TRBV6-1	TRBD1	CASSEFQGASGKLFF	TGTGCCAGCAGTGAATTTCAGGGGGCCAGCGGAAAACTGTTTTTT
NA	14	TRBJ2-5	TRBV9	TRBD2	CASSGTSGVETQYF	TGTGCCAGCAGCGGGACTAGCGGGGTAGAGACCCAGTACTTC
NA	13	TRBJ2-5	TRBV9	NA	CASSVGGFETQYF	TGTGCCAGCAGCGTAGGAGGCTTTGAGACCCAGTACTTC
NA	13	TRBJ2-2	TRBV15	TRBD2	CATSEPGGSELFF	TGTGCCACCAGCGAACCGGGGGGGTCGGAGCTGTTTTTT
NA	15	TRBJ1-4	TRBV6-1	NA	CASSETGTTNEKLFF	TGTGCCAGCAGTGAAACGGGAACAACTAATGAAAAACTGTTTTTT
NA	13	TRBJ1-5	TRBV4-2	NA	CASSQEGGQPQHF	TGTGCCAGCAGCCAAGAGGGAGGTCAGCCCCAGCATTTT
few	15	TRBJ2-6	TRBV6-5	NA	CASSYSEGGANVLTF	TGTGCCAGCAGTTACTCGGAGGGGGGGGCCAACGTCCTGACTTTC
NA	14	TRBJ1-1	TRBV10-3	NA	CAISHRDLNTEAFF	TGTGCCATCAGCCACAGGGACCTGAACACTGAAGCTTTCTTT
NA	15	TRBJ1-2	TRBV5-1	TRBD1	CASSPDSGTGGSYTF	TGCGCCAGCAGCCCCGACTCCGGGACAGGGGGTAGCTACACCTTC
NA	13	TRBJ2-2	TRBV7-9	NA	CASSTTGPGELFF	TGTGCCAGCAGCACAACAGGGCCCGGGGAGCTGTTTTTT
NA	16	TRBJ1-2	TRBV16	NA	CASSQSPEGGGYGYTF	TGTGCCAGCAGCCAATCCCCCGAAGGGGGTGGATATGGCTACACCTTC
once	12	TRBJ2-7	TRBV5-8	NA	CASSLRRPDQYF	TGTGCCAGCAGCTTGCGCAGGCCCGATCAGTACTTC
NA	13	TRBJ1-1	TRBV18	NA	CASSLGLDTEAFF	TGTGCCAGCTCACTCGGGTTGGACACTGAAGCTTTCTTT
NA	14	TRBJ2-5	TRBV5-1	TRBD2	CASSTGSGEETQYF	TGCGCCAGCAGCACAGGTAGCGGGGAAGAGACCCAGTACTTC
few	14	TRBJ1-1	TRBV18	NA	CASLRDTTGTEAFF	TGTGCCAGCCTACGGGACACCACGGGAACTGAAGCTTTCTTT
NA	12	TRBJ2-5	TRBV25-1	NA	CASTRGWETQYF	TGTGCCAGCACGCGAGGCTGGGAGACCCAGTACTTC
NA	16	TRBJ2-7	TRBV7-2	TRBD2	CASSQGLAGATYEQYF	TGTGCCAGCAGCCAGGGACTAGCGGGGGCGACCTACGAGCAGTACTTC
NA	19	TRBJ2-2	TRBV19	NA	CASSPPGRLRTRHTGELFF	TGTGCCAGTAGCCCCCCAGGCCGCCTCCGGACAAGACACACCGGGGAGCTGTTTTTT
NA	17	TRBJ2-2	TRBV7-2	NA	CASSLVAQKTNPGELFF	TGTGCCAGCAGCTTAGTAGCCCAAAAGACGAACCCCGGGGAGCTGTTTTTT
few	15	TRBJ2-7	TRBV28	NA	CASSPGERNPYEQYF	TGTGCCAGCAGTCCCGGGGAGCGAAATCCCTACGAGCAGTACTTC
NA	14	TRBJ1-1	TRBV2	NA	CASSPRVVNTEAFF	TGTGCCAGCAGTCCCCGGGTAGTCAACACTGAAGCTTTCTTT
NA	11	TRBJ1-2	TRBV25-1	NA	CASSEGVGYTF	TGTGCCAGCAGTGAAGGAGTCGGCTACACCTTC
NA	21	TRBJ1-6	TRBV4-1	TRBD1	CASSQEAPTPRDRGLDSPLHF	TGCGCCAGCAGCCAAGAGGCCCCCACGCCTAGGGACAGGGGGCTGGATTCACCCCTCCACTTT
few	13	TRBJ2-7	TRBV6-5	NA	CATSSLLGSEQYF	TGTGCCACCTCTAGCCTCCTCGGGAGCGAGCAGTACTTC
few	14	TRBJ2-3	TRBV11-1	NA	CASSKTRVPDTQYF	TGTGCCAGCAGTAAGACTAGAGTTCCAGATACGCAGTATTTT
NA	15	TRBJ2-2	TRBV2	TRBD1	CASRAGTENTGELFF	TGTGCCAGCAGGGCCGGGACAGAGAACACCGGGGAGCTGTTTTTT
few	19	TRBJ2-7	TRBV14	NA	CASHTLSPFSQVRGYEQYF	TGTGCCAGCCACACCCTATCCCCCTTTAGCCAGGTGCGGGGCTACGAGCAGTACTTC
few	13	TRBJ1-5	TRBV6-1	NA	CATADRFDQPQHF	TGTGCCACCGCTGACAGGTTCGATCAGCCCCAGCATTTT
NA	13	TRBJ2-5	TRBV15	NA	CATSRGQQETQYF	TGTGCCACCAGCAGGGGGCAGCAAGAGACCCAGTACTTC
NA	16	TRBJ2-2	TRBV4-3	NA	CASSQDLSRNTGELFF	TGCGCCAGCAGCCAAGATCTTTCCAGGAACACCGGGGAGCTGTTTTTT
NA	14	TRBJ1-2	TRBV29-1	TRBD1	CSVEGAGAAAGYTF	TGCAGCGTAGAGGGGGCCGGAGCGGCAGCTGGCTACACCTTC
NA	12	TRBJ2-1	TRBV5-4	NA	CASSSPGTEQFF	TGTGCCAGCAGCTCCCCGGGTACTGAGCAGTTCTTC
few	15	TRBJ1-4	TRBV7-2	NA	CASSLVVGVLEKLFF	TGTGCCAGCAGCTTAGTTGTAGGGGTTCTAGAAAAACTGTTTTTT
few	15	TRBJ1-6	TRBV7-9	NA	CASRSEAGATFPLHF	TGTGCCAGCAGATCGGAAGCGGGGGCAACTTTCCCCCTCCACTTT
NA	15	TRBJ1-2	TRBV30	TRBD1	CAWRGKGQGDYGYTF	TGTGCCTGGAGGGGAAAGGGACAGGGGGACTATGGCTACACCTTC
NA	13	TRBJ2-7	TRBV27	TRBD2	CASTTSGGAEQYF	TGTGCCAGCACGACTAGCGGGGGGGCCGAGCAGTACTTC
NA	12	TRBJ1-1	TRBV6-5	TRBD1	CASSRQGNEAFF	TGTGCCAGCAGTAGACAGGGGAATGAAGCTTTCTTT
NA	15	TRBJ1-2	TRBV5-4	NA	CASAAGGAENYGYTF	TGTGCCTCTGCCGCGGGGGGGGCCGAGAACTATGGCTACACCTTC
few	12	TRBJ1-1	TRBV2	NA	CAIEGENTEAFF	TGTGCCATAGAGGGGGAGAACACTGAAGCTTTCTTT
NA	15	TRBJ1-4	TRBV4-1	NA	CASSQPGATNEKLFF	TGCGCCAGCAGCCAGCCGGGGGCAACTAATGAAAAACTGTTTTTT
NA	15	TRBJ2-7	TRBV6-5	TRBD2	CASSSPGTSGYEQYF	TGTGCCAGCAGTTCTCCCGGGACTAGCGGGTACGAGCAGTACTTC
NA	14	TRBJ1-2	TRBV15	NA	CATSRDSAGDGYTF	TGTGCCACCAGCAGAGATAGTGCAGGGGATGGCTACACCTTC